These 11 T cell receptor beta chains originate from one sample sequenced in a study of T cells in localized non-small cell lung cancer. Method: immunoSEQ multiplex PCR; TCRdb's copy keeps in-frame clones and lacks some. This repertoire shows several thousand clones, about 31% found once; its top ten account for around 21%. The sample in question was lung tumor tissue, obtained before any cancer treatment. These receptors all stem from a male donor at least 60 years old with stage III lung adenocarcinoma.

This clone was counted a few times. This sequence joins TRBV11-3 and TRBJ1-1; a possible D gene is TRBD1 (6 bases). Germline CDR1 reads SGHNT; CDR2 reads YENEEA. CDR3 length: 15 amino acids. V lost 5 bases and J lost 2, with 15 bases in between. CDR3 nucleotide sequence: TGTGCCAGCAGCGATAGATCACAGGGTAACACTGAAGCTTTCTTT. Translating it yields CASSDRSQGNTEAFF.

This clone has a handful of counts. This rearrangement joins TRBV11-3 to TRBJ2-5; 9 positions agree with TRBD1. The V and J ends lost 3 bases and 0 bases, in that order; junction bases with no gene match: 17. CDR1 is SGHNT and CDR2 is YENEEA in the germline V gene. This CDR3 spans 20 amino acids. CDR3 loop: CASSFDATQATGGDQETQYF. CDR3 nucleotide sequence: TGTGCCAGCAGCTTCGATGCAACCCAGGCGACAGGGGGGGACCAAGAGACCCAGTACTTC. The whole variable domain, remainder taken from reference TRBV11-3 and TRBJ2-5, is EAGVVQSPRYKIIEKKQPVAFWCNPISGHNTLYWYLQNLGQGPELLIRYENEEAVDDSQLPKDRFSAERLKGVDSTLKIQPAELGDSAVYLCASSFDATQATGGDQETQYFGPGTRLLVL.

The gene calls are TRBV4-1 and TRBJ2-7; 9 nucleotides line up with TRBD1. J was trimmed by 1 base and V by 2 bases; bases with no gene match: 6. Germline V gives CDR1 MGHRA, CDR2 YSYEKL. CDR3 length equals 16 residues. The DNA for the CDR3 is TGCGCCAGCAGCCAATACGACAGGGGGACTTCCTACGAGCAGTACTTC. Translating it yields CASSQYDRGTSYEQYF.

This clone is judged medium-sized. The rearrangement uses TRBV9 and TRBJ2-3; 9 positions match TRBD2. The junction had 10 bases not matched to a gene; V was cut back by 0 bases and J by 5 bases. The CDR3 covers 17 residues. Germline loops: CDR1 SGDLS, CDR2 YYNGEE. The CDR3 region is CASSVEGRGGLGDTQYF. The CDR3 coding sequence is TGTGCCAGCAGCGTAGAAGGGCGGGGGGGCCTCGGAGATACGCAGTATTTT. The whole variable domain, remainder taken from reference TRBV9 and TRBJ2-3, is DSGVTQTPKHLITATGQRVTLRCSPRSGDLSVYWYQQSLDQGLQFLIQYYNGEERAKGNILERFSAQQFPDLHSELNLSSLELGDSALYFCASSVEGRGGLGDTQYFGPGTRLTVL.

This rearrangement joins TRBV5-1 to TRBJ2-5; D uncertain. V lost 0 bases and J 2 bases, leaving 11 bases between the germline ends. From germline, CDR1 is SGHRS and CDR2 YFSETQ. The CDR3 length is 15 residues. CDR3: CASSLVLTLQETQYF. CDR3 sequence (DNA): TGCGCCAGCAGCTTGGTATTGACACTGCAAGAGACCCAGTACTTC.

A few counts support this clone. This chain links TRBV6-8 with TRBJ2-5, with a tentative D call TRBD1 (5 bases). Between the trimmed V and J ends, which lost 0 bases and 1 base, there was a span of 9 bases. Germline V gives CDR1 MNHGY, CDR2 SAAAGT. This CDR3 is built from 15 residues. The CDR3 bases are TGTGCCAGCAGTTACTCGGCTGGGGCCCAAGAGACCCAGTACTTC. This sequence encodes CASSYSAGAQETQYF.

This clone was seen a few times. The V call is TRBV9, the J call TRBJ1-2; D is uncertain. Trimming pared 5 bases from V and 4 bases from J, leaving 15 bases between. Germline V gives CDR1 SGDLS, CDR2 YYNGEE. CDR3 length equals 14 residues. The CDR3 DNA is TGTGCCAGCAGTGAATCTGGACTTTCCTATGGCTACACCTTC. This encodes CASSESGLSYGYTF.

In this sample, this clone turned up a few times. The rearrangement uses TRBV28 and TRBJ1-1; 9 nucleotides align to TRBD1. This CDR3 contains 14 residues. CDR1 and CDR2 from the germline V gene are MDHEN and SYDVKM. V gave up 3 bases and J gave up 4 bases; unmatched junction bases: 3. CDR3 coding DNA: TGTGCCAGCAGTTTCCGGGACAGGGTCACTGAAGCTTTCTTT. Protein sequence: CASSFRDRVTEAFF.

The chain employs TRBV19 and TRBJ1-1; 7 nucleotides match TRBD1. Germline-derived CDR1 and CDR2 are LNHDA and SQIVND (reference sequence). V shed 8 bases and J 0 bases; nucleotides not matched to a gene: 3. The CDR3 runs 13 residues. CDR3 in amino acids: CASGDRLNTEAFF. DNA of the CDR3: TGTGCCAGTGGGGACAGACTGAACACTGAAGCTTTCTTT.

This chain connects TRBV19 to TRBJ2-3, with D uncertain. Germline loops: CDR1 LNHDA, CDR2 SQIVND (reference sequence). The CDR3 is 15 amino acids. V was cut by 2 bases and J by 6 bases, with 15 bases left in between. The chain's CDR3 is CASSIRLGSSDTQYF. CDR3 sequence (DNA): TGTGCCAGTAGTATAAGATTGGGTAGTAGCGATACGCAGTATTTT.

This clone was detected a few times. This sequence joins TRBV9 and TRBJ1-3; the match to TRBD1 covers 9 bases. The CDR3 has 17 residues. Germline-derived CDR1 and CDR2 are SGDLS and YYNGEE. Losses at the gene ends were 6 bases for V and 1 base for J; bases not matched to a gene: 11. The CDR3 sequence is CASKAGQGTSSGNTIYF. The CDR3 coding sequence is TGTGCCAGCAAGGCCGGACAGGGGACTTCTTCTGGAAACACCATATATTTT.